These 4 T cell receptor beta chains were all obtained from the same sample, sequenced in a study of blood T cell repertoires in COVID-19. Data came from immunoSEQ multiplex PCR; TCRdb stores just in-frame clones and leaves some out. The sample contains 380,000 or so clones, around 87% of which appear only once. The sequencing sample was made of PBMCs or T cells enriched from blood (not recorded which). These receptors were taken from a man younger than 45 who had recovered from COVID-19.

The V call is TRBV11-2, the J call TRBJ2-1, with D perhaps matching TRBD2 (5 bases). The germline V gene encodes CDR1 SGHAT and CDR2 FQNNGV. This CDR3 region has 17 residues. The V end lost 4 bases, the J end lost 6 bases, and 22 bases lay between the germline ends. CDR3: CASSSLRVSILSNEQFF. CDR3 coding DNA: TGTGCCAGCAGCTCACTGAGGGTTTCCATTCTTTCCAATGAGCAGTTCTTC.

This rearrangement joins TRBV7-6 to TRBJ1-1; possible D gene TRBD1, 5 bases. The CDR3 runs to 14 residues. V was clipped by 5 bases and J by 4 bases, with 14 bases between them. CDR1 is SGHVS, CDR2 FNYEAQ, per germline. CDR3 DNA sequence: TGTGCCAGCAGCCCCGACAGCCGGCCCACTGAAGCTTTCTTT. This encodes CASSPDSRPTEAFF.

The CDR3 coding sequence is TGTGCCAGCAGCCAGGGACTAGCGGGAACCGGGGAGCTGTTTTTT. As protein: CASSQGLAGTGELFF. The chain recombines TRBV7-7 with TRBJ2-2; 13 bases map to TRBD2. The CDR3 covers 15 residues. Germline values: CDR1 SSHAT, CDR2 FNYEAQ (reference sequence). J gave up 5 bases and V 5 bases, and 2 bases lay outside the gene matches.

The rearrangement uses TRBV9 and TRBJ1-4; possible D gene TRBD1, 5 bases. Germline V gives CDR1 SGDLS, CDR2 YYNGEE. This CDR3 comprises 16 residues. Trimming took off 4 bases at V and 8 bases at J, with 21 bases between the two ends. The CDR3 bases are TGTGCCAGCAGCTTGGGGGGTATTGGCCTCCGGGAAAAACTGTTTTTT. It codes for CASSLGGIGLREKLFF.